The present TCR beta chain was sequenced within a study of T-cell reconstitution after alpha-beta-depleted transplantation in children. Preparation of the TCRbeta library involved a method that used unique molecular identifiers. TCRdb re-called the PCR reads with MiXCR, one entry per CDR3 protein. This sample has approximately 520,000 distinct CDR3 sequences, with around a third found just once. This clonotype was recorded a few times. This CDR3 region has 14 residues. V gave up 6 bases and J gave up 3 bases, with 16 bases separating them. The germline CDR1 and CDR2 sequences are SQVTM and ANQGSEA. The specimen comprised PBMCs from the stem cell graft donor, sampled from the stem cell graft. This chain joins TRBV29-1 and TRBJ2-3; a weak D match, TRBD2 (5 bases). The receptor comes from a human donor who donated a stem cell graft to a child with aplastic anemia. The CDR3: CSVRMGSGTDTQYF. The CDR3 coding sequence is TGCAGCGTGCGAATGGGGTCGGGGACAGATACGCAGTATTTT.